The source of this T cell receptor beta chain is a study of immune evolution from preneoplasia to lung adenocarcinoma. Study conclusions and caveats: Clonality was highest in normal lung, lower in later-stage lesions apparently. From normal lung to invasive adenocarcinoma, top clone frequencies appeared to decrease.

Patients had resection in Japan or China between the mid-2010s and the late 2010s. Profiled with immunoSEQ multiplex PCR; TCRdb holds only in-frame clones, not every one. The sample includes fewer than 7,500 clones, around 80% seen only once; the top ten take roughly 10%. Worth noting for this clone: What it binds is unknown.

CDR3 length: 16 residues. Per germline, CDR1 MDHEN and CDR2 SYDVKM. Trimming removed 4 bases at V and 0 bases at J, with 13 bases between. The chain combines TRBV28 with TRBJ2-1, with D possibly TRBD1 on 6 matching bases. This sequence was found in a person aged 50-70 years with lung adenocarcinoma. Material for sequencing was FFPE normal lung tissue adjacent to the tumor. Written as DNA, the CDR3 is TGTGCCAGCAGTTCGTTAGGACAGAGCTCCTACAATGAGCAGTTCTTC. It is translated as CASSSLGQSSYNEQFF.